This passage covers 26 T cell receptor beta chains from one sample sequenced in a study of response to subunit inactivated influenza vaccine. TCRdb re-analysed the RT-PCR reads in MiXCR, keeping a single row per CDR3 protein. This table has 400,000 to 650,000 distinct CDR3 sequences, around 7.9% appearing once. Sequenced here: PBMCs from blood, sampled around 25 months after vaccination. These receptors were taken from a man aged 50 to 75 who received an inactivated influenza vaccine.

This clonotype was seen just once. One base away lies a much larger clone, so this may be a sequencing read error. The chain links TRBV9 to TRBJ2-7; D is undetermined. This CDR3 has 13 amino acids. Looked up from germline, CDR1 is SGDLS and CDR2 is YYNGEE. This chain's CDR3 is CASSVSVGTEQHF. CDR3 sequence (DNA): TGTGCCAGCAGCGTATCGGTGGGTACTGAGCAGCACTTC.

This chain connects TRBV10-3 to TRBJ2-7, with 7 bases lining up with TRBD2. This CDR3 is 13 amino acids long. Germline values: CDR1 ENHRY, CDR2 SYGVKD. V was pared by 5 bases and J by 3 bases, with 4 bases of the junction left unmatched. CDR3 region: CAISPSGNYEQYF. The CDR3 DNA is TGTGCCATCAGTCCTAGCGGCAACTACGAGCAGTACTTC.

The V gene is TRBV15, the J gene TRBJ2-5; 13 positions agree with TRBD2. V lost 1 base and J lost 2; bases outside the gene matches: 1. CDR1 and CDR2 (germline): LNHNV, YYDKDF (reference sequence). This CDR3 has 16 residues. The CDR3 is CATSRGTSGGQETQYF. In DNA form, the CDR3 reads TGTGCCACCAGCAGAGGGACTAGCGGGGGACAAGAGACCCAGTACTTC.

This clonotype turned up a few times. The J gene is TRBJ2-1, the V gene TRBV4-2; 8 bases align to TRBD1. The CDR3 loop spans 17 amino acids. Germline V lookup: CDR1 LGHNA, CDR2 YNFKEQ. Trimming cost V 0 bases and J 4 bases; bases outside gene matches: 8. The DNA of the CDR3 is TGTGCCAGCAGCCAAGATGGAGTGGGACAGGATTACAATGAGCAGTTCTTC. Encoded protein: CASSQDGVGQDYNEQFF.

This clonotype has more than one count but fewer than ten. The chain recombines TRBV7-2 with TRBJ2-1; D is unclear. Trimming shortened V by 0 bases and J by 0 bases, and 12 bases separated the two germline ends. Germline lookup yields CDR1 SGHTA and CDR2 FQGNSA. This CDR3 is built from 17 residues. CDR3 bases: TGTGCCAGCAGCTTAGCGCCTCTAAGGAGCTCCTACAATGAGCAGTTCTTC. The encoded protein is CASSLAPLRSSYNEQFF.

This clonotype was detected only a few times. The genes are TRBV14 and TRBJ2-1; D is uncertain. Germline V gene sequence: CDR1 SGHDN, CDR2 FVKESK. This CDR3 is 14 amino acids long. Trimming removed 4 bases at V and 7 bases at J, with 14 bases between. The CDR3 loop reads CASSPLSRTNEQFF. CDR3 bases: TGTGCCAGCAGCCCGCTAAGTAGGACGAATGAGCAGTTCTTC.

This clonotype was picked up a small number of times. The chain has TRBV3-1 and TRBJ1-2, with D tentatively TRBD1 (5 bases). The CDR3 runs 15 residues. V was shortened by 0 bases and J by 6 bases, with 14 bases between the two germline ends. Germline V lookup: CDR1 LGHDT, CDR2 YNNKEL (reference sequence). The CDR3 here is CASSQDGGVNNGYTF. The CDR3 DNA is TGTGCCAGCAGCCAAGATGGGGGTGTAAATAATGGCTACACCTTC.

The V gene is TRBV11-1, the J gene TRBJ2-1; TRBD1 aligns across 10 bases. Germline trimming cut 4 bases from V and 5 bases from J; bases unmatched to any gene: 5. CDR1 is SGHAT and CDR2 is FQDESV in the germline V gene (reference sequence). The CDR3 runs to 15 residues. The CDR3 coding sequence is TGTGCCAGCAGCTCTAGGGGGACAGGGGACAATGAGCAGTTCTTC. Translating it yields CASSSRGTGDNEQFF. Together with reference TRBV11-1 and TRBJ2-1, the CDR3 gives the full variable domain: EAEVAQSPRYKITEKSQAVAFWCDPISGHATLYWYRQILGQGPELLVQFQDESVVDDSQLPKDRFSAERLKGVDSTLKIQPAELGDSAMYLCASSSRGTGDNEQFFGPGTRLTVL.

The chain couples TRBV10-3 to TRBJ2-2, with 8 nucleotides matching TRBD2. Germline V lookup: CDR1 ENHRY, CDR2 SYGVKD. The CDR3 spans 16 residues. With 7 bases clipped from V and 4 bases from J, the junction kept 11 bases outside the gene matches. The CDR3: CAINAGGASSTGELFF. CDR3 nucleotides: TGTGCCATCAACGCCGGGGGGGCATCGAGCACCGGGGAGCTGTTTTTT.

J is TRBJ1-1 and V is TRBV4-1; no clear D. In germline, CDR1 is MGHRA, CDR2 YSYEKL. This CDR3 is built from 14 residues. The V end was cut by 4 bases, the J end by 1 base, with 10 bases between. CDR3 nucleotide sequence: TGCGCCAGCAGCCGCCAGTCTAGGAACACTGAAGCTTTCTTT. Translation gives CASSRQSRNTEAFF.

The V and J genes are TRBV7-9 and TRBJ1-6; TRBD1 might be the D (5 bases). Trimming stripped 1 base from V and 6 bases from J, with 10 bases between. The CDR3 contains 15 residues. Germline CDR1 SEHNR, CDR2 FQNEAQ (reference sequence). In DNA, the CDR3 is TGTGCCAGCAGCTTAGGTTTTGGGGCTAATTCACCCCTCCACTTT. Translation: CASSLGFGANSPLHF.

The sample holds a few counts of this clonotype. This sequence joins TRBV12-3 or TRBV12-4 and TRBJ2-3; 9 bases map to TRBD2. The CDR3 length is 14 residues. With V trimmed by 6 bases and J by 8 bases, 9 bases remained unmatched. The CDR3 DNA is TGTGCCAGCAGGCTGACTAGCGGAGGCGTTACGCAGTATTTT. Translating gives CASRLTSGGVTQYF.

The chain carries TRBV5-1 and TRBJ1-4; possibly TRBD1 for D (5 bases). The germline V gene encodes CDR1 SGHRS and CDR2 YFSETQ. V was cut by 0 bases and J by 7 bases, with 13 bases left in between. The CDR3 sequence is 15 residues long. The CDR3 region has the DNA TGCGCCAGCAGCTTGGTGGTCGGGGCGGGTGAAAAACTGTTTTTT. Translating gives CASSLVVGAGEKLFF.

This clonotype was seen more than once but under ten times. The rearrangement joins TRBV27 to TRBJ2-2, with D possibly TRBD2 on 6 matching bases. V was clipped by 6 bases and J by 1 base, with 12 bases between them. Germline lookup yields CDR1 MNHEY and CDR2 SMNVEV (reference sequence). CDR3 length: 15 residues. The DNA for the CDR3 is TGTGCCAGCAGCCTACAAGCGGGGAACACCGGGGAGCTGTTTTTT. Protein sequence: CASSLQAGNTGELFF.

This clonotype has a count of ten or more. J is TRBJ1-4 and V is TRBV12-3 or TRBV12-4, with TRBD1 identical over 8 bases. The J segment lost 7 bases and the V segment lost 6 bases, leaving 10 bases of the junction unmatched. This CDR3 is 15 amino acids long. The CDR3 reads CASSPPRGQGEKLFF. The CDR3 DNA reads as TGTGCCAGCAGCCCGCCCCGAGGACAGGGTGAAAAACTGTTTTTT.

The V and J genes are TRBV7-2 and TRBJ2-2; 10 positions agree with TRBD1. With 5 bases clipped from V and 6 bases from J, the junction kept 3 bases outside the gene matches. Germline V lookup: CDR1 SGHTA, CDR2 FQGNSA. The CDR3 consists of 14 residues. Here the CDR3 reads CASSMGQGSGELFF. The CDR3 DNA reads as TGTGCCAGCAGCATGGGACAGGGGTCCGGGGAGCTGTTTTTT.

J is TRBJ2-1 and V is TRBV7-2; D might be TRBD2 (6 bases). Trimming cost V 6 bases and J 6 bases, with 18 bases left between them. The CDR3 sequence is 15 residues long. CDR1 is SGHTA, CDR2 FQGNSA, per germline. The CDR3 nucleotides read TGTGCCAGCAGTTTCCACGGGAGCTCAGGCAATGAGCAGTTCTTC. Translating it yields CASSFHGSSGNEQFF. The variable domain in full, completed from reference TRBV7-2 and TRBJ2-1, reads GAGVSQSPSNKVTEKGKDVELRCDPISGHTALYWYRQSLGQGLEFLIYFQGNSAPDKSGLPSDRFSAERTGGSVSTLTIQRTQQEDSAVYLCASSFHGSSGNEQFFGPGTRLTVL.

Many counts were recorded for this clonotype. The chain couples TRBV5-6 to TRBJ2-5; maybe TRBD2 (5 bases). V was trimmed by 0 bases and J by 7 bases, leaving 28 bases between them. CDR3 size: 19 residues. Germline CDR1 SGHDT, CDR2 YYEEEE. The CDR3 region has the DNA TGTGCCAGCAGCTTGGTCCCGTCCCAGGTTTCTGGGAGAGGAGCGACCCAGTACTTC. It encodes CASSLVPSQVSGRGATQYF.

The CDR3 nucleotides read TGCGCCAGCAGCCTGGGAGGAGGGGAAAATTCACCCCTCCACTTT. Translating it yields CASSLGGGENSPLHF. V is TRBV5-1 and J is TRBJ1-6; tentatively, D is TRBD1 (5 bases). The germline V gene encodes CDR1 SGHRS and CDR2 YFSETQ. This CDR3 has 15 amino acids. V was trimmed by 4 bases and J by 7 bases, leaving 15 bases between them.

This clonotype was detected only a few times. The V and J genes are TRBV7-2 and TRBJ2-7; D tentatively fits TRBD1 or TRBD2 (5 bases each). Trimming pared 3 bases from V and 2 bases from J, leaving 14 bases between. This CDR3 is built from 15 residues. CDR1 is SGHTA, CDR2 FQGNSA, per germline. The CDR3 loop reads CASSFRGLPPYEQYF. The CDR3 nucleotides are TGTGCCAGCAGCTTCCGGGGCTTACCACCCTACGAGCAGTACTTC.

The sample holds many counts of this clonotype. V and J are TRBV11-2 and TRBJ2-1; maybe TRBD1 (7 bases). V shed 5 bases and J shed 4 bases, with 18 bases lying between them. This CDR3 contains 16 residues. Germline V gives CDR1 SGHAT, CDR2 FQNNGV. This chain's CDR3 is CASSQEAAGQYNEQFF. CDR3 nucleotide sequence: TGTGCCAGCAGCCAGGAGGCGGCGGGACAGTACAATGAGCAGTTCTTC.

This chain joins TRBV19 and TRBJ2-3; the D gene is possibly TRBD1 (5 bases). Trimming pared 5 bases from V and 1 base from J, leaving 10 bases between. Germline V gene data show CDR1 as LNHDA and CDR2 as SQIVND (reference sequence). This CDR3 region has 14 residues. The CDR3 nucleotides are TGTGCCAGTAGTGGGGCTCGTGGCACAGATACGCAGTATTTT. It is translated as CASSGARGTDTQYF.

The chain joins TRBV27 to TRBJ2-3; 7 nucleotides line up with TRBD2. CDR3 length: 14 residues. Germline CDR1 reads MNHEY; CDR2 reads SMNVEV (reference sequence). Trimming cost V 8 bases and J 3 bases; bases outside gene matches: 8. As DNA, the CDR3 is TGTGCCAGCCGGAGCGGGGTATTTACAGATACGCAGTATTTT. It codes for CASRSGVFTDTQYF.

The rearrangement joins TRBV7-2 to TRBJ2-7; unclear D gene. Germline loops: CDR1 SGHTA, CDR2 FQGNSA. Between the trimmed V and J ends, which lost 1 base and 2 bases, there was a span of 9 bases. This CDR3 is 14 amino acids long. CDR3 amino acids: CASSLGFKAYEQYF. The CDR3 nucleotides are TGTGCCAGCAGCTTAGGATTTAAAGCCTACGAGCAGTACTTC.

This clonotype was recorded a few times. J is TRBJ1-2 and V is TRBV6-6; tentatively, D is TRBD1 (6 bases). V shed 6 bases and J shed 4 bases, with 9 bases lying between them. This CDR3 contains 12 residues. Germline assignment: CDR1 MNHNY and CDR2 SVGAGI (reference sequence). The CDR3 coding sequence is TGTGCCAGCAGGACAGGATCCTATGGCTACACCTTC. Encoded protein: CASRTGSYGYTF.

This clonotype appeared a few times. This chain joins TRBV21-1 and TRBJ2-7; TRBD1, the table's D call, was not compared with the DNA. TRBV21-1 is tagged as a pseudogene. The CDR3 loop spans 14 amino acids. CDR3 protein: CASSPHGGGHEQYF. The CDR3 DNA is TGTGCCAGCAGCCCCCATGGGGGGGGACACGAGCAGTACTTC.